This TCR beta chain appears in the sequencing data of a study of glioma-infiltrating T cells. Amplification of TCR alpha and beta CDR3 regions from RNA used iRepertoire nested multiplex PCR. TCRdb redid the calling of the multiplex PCR reads with MiXCR, one entry per CDR3 protein. The sample includes roughly 100,000 distinct CDR3 sequences, about 30% of them seen just once. This clonotype was seen a handful of times. Looked up from germline, CDR1 is SNHLY and CDR2 is FYNNEI. V gave up 5 bases and J gave up 5 bases, with 12 bases separating them. The CDR3 is made up of 14 amino acids. The genes are TRBV2 and TRBJ1-4; D gene unclear. This sequence was found in a human donor with low-grade glioma or glioblastoma, undergoing nonglioma brain surgery, or in good health (not recorded which). The sample taken for sequencing was glioma tissue, nonneoplastic brain tissue, or PBMCs (not recorded which). CDR3 nucleotides: TGTGCCAGCAGTTGGAGGCCCCAAAATGAAAAACTGTTTTTT. This encodes CASSWRPQNEKLFF.